The T cell receptor beta chain described here comes from a study of Graves' ophthalmopathy and Graves' hyperthyroidism. The CDR3 covers 13 residues. The V gene's germline CDR1 is SGHRS and CDR2 YFSETQ. V was shortened by 3 bases and J by 4 bases, with 10 bases between the two germline ends. This clonotype was observed at least ten times. TCR beta CDR3 amplification used RNA transcripts. A first-round RT-PCR used HTBI primers, followed by a second-round multiplex PCR. TCRdb called the multiplex PCR reads again in MiXCR, with one record for every CDR3 protein. Among 400,000 or so distinct CDR3 sequences, less than 20% were seen once, and the ten largest hold 5.5% to 7%.

Material for sequencing was peripheral blood. The chain combines TRBV5-1 with TRBJ1-1, with D possibly matching TRBD1 (5 bases). The clonotype comes from a young woman with stable Graves' hyperthyroidism. The DNA of the CDR3 is TGCGCCAGCAGCTCCAATAGGGGCACTGAAGCTTTCTTT. Amino acids: CASSSNRGTEAFF. Complete variable domain (other parts from reference TRBV5-1 and TRBJ1-1): KAGVTQTPRYLIKTRGQQVTLSCSPISGHRSVSWYQQTPGQGLQFLFEYFSETQRNKGNFPGRFSGRQFSNSRSEMNVSTLELGDSALYLCASSSNRGTEAFFGQGTRLTVV.